The T cell receptor (beta chain) described here comes from a study of shared clonotypes between healthy human individuals. Trimming left V 7 bases short and J 3 bases short, with 12 bases between. The CDR3 runs 13 residues. Germline V gene sequence: CDR1 MNHEY, CDR2 SMNVEV (reference sequence). Points from the study as a whole: Though the depth was large, rarefaction showed that sorted-subset sequencing was incomplete. Memory subsets generally showed lower estimated richness than naive subsets.

This clone was counted between two and nine times. The antigen is unknown. In the naive CD8 group, cells lacked CD45RO and were positively selected for CCR7, so terminally differentiated effector memory CD45RA+ cells were left out. On sorted subsets, replicate PCRs used roughly 190 ng DNA, or some 28,000 T cell genomes. In the source study's methods: Junction-only sequences produced by ImmunoSEQ had no quality scores, so filtering differed. The table came from immunoSEQ multiplex PCR; TCRdb's copy has only in-frame clones and leaves some out. Clone size and the V and J calls come from that table; the DNA yielded D and trimming. The repertoire holds about 2.2 million clones, with under 95% as singletons.

The sequence was collected from a man younger than 30 in good health. Some clones in this sample may be carry-over from other donors' samples. The V gene is TRBV27, the J gene TRBJ1-1; TRBD1 is a possible D gene (6 bases). Sample: naive CD8+ T cells from PBMCs. The DNA of the CDR3 is TGTGCCAGCAACGGGGGCGATGACACTGAAGCTTTCTTT. Its protein is CASNGGDDTEAFF.